One and the same sample provided the 25 T cell receptor beta chains below, sequenced in a study of cytomegalovirus exposure and HLA in healthy donors. The PCR ran on 60 Vbeta and 13 Jbeta primers. TCRdb's copy holds only in-frame clones and misses some; the assay was immunoSEQ multiplex PCR. This table holds about 120,000 clones, over 6.5% found once. Sequencing was carried out using PBMCs. The origin of the receptors is a woman aged 35 to 49 in good health and CMV-seropositive.

The J gene is TRBJ2-7, the V gene TRBV11-3, with D possibly TRBD2 on 7 matching bases. Germline V gene sequence: CDR1 SGHNT, CDR2 YENEEA. Trimming cost V 6 bases and J 0 bases, with 15 bases left between them. This CDR3 is built from 15 residues. DNA for the CDR3: TGTGCCAGCAGTTCGGGAGGACAGAACTCCTACGAGCAGTACTTC. It specifies CASSSGGQNSYEQYF.

In the case of this clone: Sequence at one end of the junction differs from germline and may be a read error. The rearrangement uses TRBV9 and TRBJ2-2; the D gene is possibly TRBD2 (6 bases). The CDR3 runs 16 residues. CDR1 SGDLS and CDR2 YYNGEE come from the germline V gene. The CDR3 here is CASSGGGVKNSGELFF. The CDR3, as DNA: TGTGCCAGCAGCGGAGGCGGGGTGAAGAACAGCGGGGAGCTGTTTTTT.

The chain employs TRBV27 and TRBJ2-4; D is uncertain. Germline CDR1 MNHEY, CDR2 SMNVEV (reference sequence). The CDR3 sequence is 13 residues long. Trimming shortened V by 8 bases and J by 0 bases, and 8 bases separated the two germline ends. This CDR3 is CASGETAKNIQYF. CDR3 in DNA: TGTGCCAGCGGAGAAACAGCCAAAAACATTCAGTACTTC.

The chain carries TRBV2 and TRBJ1-5, with D maybe TRBD1 (6 bases). Per the germline V gene, CDR1 is SNHLY and CDR2 is FYNNEI. The V and J ends lost 2 bases and 6 bases respectively, with 11 bases between them. CDR3 length equals 14 residues. The CDR3 protein is CASSEMAGAQPQHF. The CDR3 DNA reads TGTGCCAGCAGTGAAATGGCAGGGGCTCAGCCCCAGCATTTT. The variable domain in full, with the rest retrieved from reference TRBV2 and TRBJ1-5, is EPEVTQTPSHQVTQMGQEVILRCVPISNHLYFYWYRQILGQKVEFLVSFYNNEISEKSEIFDDQFSVERPDGSNFTLKIRSTKLEDSAMYFCASSEMAGAQPQHFGDGTRLSIL.

The chain links TRBV19 to TRBJ1-4; no firm D call. CDR1 is LNHDA, CDR2 SQIVND, per germline (reference sequence). The ends were cut back, 6 bases at V and 2 bases at J, with 25 bases in the middle. The CDR3 is made up of 19 amino acids. CDR3 sequence (DNA): TGTGCCAGTAGCCCCCCGGAGATGAGTCTGATTTCTACTAATGAAAAACTGTTTTTT. It codes for CASSPPEMSLISTNEKLFF.

This clone was seen only a few times. The V call is TRBV12-5, the J call TRBJ2-3; the D gene is possibly TRBD2 (7 bases). CDR1 is LGHNT and CDR2 is FRNRAP in the germline V gene. V lost 0 bases to trimming and J lost 0 bases, with 25 bases between them. The CDR3 is 21 amino acids. This CDR3 is CASGLVLGGTGADSSTDTQYF. The CDR3 nucleotides read TGTGCTAGTGGTTTGGTCCTGGGGGGGACGGGGGCGGACTCTAGCACAGATACGCAGTATTTT. Together with reference TRBV12-5 and TRBJ2-3, the CDR3 gives the full variable domain: DARVTQTPRHKVTEMGQEVTMRCQPILGHNTVFWYRQTMMQGLELLAYFRNRAPLDDSGMPKDRFSAEMPDATLATLKIQPSEPRDSAVYFCASGLVLGGTGADSSTDTQYFGPGTRLTVL.

This clone was found a few times. The V and J genes are TRBV5-1 and TRBJ1-6; 7 positions agree with TRBD1. This CDR3 spans 15 amino acids. The germline gives CDR1 SGHRS, CDR2 YFSETQ. V shed 3 bases, J shed 7 bases, and the junction held 7 bases outside the gene matches. CDR3 sequence: CASSWRDRQNSPLHF. CDR3 nucleotides: TGCGCCAGCAGCTGGCGGGACAGACAAAATTCACCCCTCCACTTT.

J is TRBJ1-1 and V is TRBV7-2, with D uncertain. Germline V gene lookup returns CDR1 SGHTA and CDR2 FQGNSA. V lost 5 bases to trimming and J lost 7 bases, with 20 bases between them. This CDR3 comprises 15 residues. In nucleotides, the CDR3 is TGTGCCAGCAGCCGTCAGCTTGGCCGTGAGGATGAAGCTTTCTTT. It codes for CASSRQLGREDEAFF. The variable domain in full, with the rest retrieved from reference TRBV7-2 and TRBJ1-1, is GAGVSQSPSNKVTEKGKDVELRCDPISGHTALYWYRQSLGQGLEFLIYFQGNSAPDKSGLPSDRFSAERTGGSVSTLTIQRTQQEDSAVYLCASSRQLGREDEAFFGQGTRLTVV.

This clone was seen more than once but under ten times. The V call is TRBV19, the J call TRBJ2-2; TRBD1 matches 7 bases. Germline V lookup: CDR1 LNHDA, CDR2 SQIVND (reference sequence). The length of the CDR3 is 14 residues. Unmatched junction bases numbered 5, after V lost 6 bases and J lost 4 bases. This chain's CDR3 is CASSWTGSTGELFF. The CDR3 nucleotides read TGTGCCAGTAGCTGGACAGGAAGCACCGGGGAGCTGTTTTTT.

The chain links TRBV5-1 to TRBJ2-2, with a possible D match to TRBD1 (6 bases). The germline CDR1 and CDR2 sequences are SGHRS and YFSETQ. The CDR3 has 15 residues. Trimming shortened V by 5 bases and J by 0 bases, and 11 bases separated the two germline ends. Here the CDR3 reads CASRFDRTNTGELFF. The CDR3 region has the DNA TGCGCCAGCAGATTTGACAGGACGAACACCGGGGAGCTGTTTTTT.

This clone was detected a few times. The chain uses TRBV5-6 and TRBJ1-5; possibly TRBD1 for D (6 bases). The germline V and J ends were trimmed by 4 bases and 4 bases, with 15 bases remaining between them. The CDR3 covers 15 residues. Germline V lookup: CDR1 SGHDT, CDR2 YYEEEE. The CDR3 DNA is TGTGCCAGCAGCCGAGCGTCAGGGACAAATCAGCCCCAGCATTTT. Protein: CASSRASGTNQPQHF.

The sample holds a few counts of this clone. This chain joins TRBV27 and TRBJ1-1, with 9 nucleotides matching TRBD1. CDR3 length: 18 residues. Germline values: CDR1 MNHEY, CDR2 SMNVEV (reference sequence). The V gene end was trimmed by 4 bases and the J gene end by 1 base; junction bases not matched to a gene: 13. CDR3: CASSSAPGTGFRNTEAFF. The CDR3 nucleotides read TGTGCCAGCAGTTCAGCCCCCGGGACAGGGTTTAGGAACACTGAAGCTTTCTTT.

This clone appeared a few times. The V gene is TRBV19, the J gene TRBJ2-7; weak D call: TRBD1 (5 bases). Trimming took off 3 bases at V and 1 base at J, with 7 bases between the two ends. The CDR3 totals 13 residues. Germline V gives CDR1 LNHDA, CDR2 SQIVND (reference sequence). DNA for the CDR3: TGTGCCAGTAGTATCGACAGTTCCTACGAGCAGTACTTC. Its translation is CASSIDSSYEQYF. The full variable domain, with the rest looked up from reference TRBV19 and TRBJ2-7, is DGGITQSPKYLFRKEGQNVTLSCEQNLNHDAMYWYRQDPGQGLRLIYYSQIVNDFQKGDIAEGYSVSREKKESFPLTVTSAQKNPTAFYLCASSIDSSYEQYFGPGTRLTVT.

The chain carries TRBV4-1 and TRBJ2-7; no clear D gene. The germline V gene has CDR1 MGHRA and CDR2 YSYEKL. V lost 0 bases and J lost 3, with 12 bases in between. This CDR3 has 15 amino acids. CDR3 in DNA: TGCGCCAGCAGCCAAGATGCCAGTATTTTCTACGAGCAGTACTTC. It encodes CASSQDASIFYEQYF.

This clone has more than one count but fewer than ten. J is TRBJ1-1 and V is TRBV27; unclear D gene. Germline CDR1 is MNHEY and CDR2 is SMNVEV (reference sequence). The CDR3 totals 16 residues. V lost 4 bases and J 0 bases, leaving 15 bases between the germline ends. The CDR3 protein is CASSSLPADMNTEAFF. As DNA, the CDR3 is TGTGCCAGCAGTTCCCTCCCGGCAGACATGAACACTGAAGCTTTCTTT.

This clone has just a few counts. This sequence joins TRBV28 and TRBJ1-4, with 10 bases lining up with TRBD1. CDR3 length equals 15 residues. V lost 6 bases and J lost 4; bases outside the gene matches: 5. Germline loops: CDR1 MDHEN, CDR2 SYDVKM. The CDR3 is CASRTWTGGNEKLFF. DNA of the CDR3: TGTGCCAGCAGAACTTGGACAGGGGGTAATGAAAAACTGTTTTTT.

The chain recombines TRBV28 with TRBJ1-2, with D unresolved. The CDR3 totals 12 residues. The V end was cut by 6 bases, the J end by 4 bases, with 9 bases between. Germline-derived CDR1 and CDR2 are MDHEN and SYDVKM. The CDR3 DNA reads TGTGCCAGCAGCCCTGAACTCTATGGCTACACCTTC. Translation gives CASSPELYGYTF.

The rearrangement joins TRBV4-1 to TRBJ2-7; TRBD1 aligns across 8 bases. The CDR3 spans 15 residues. Germline V gene data show CDR1 as MGHRA and CDR2 as YSYEKL. Losses at the gene ends were 1 base for V and 3 bases for J; bases not matched to a gene: 5. CDR3 nucleotide sequence: TGCGCCAGCAGCCAAGCCCGGGACAGGAGCTACGAGCAGTACTTC. This sequence encodes CASSQARDRSYEQYF.

This clone was counted between two and nine times. The J gene is TRBJ1-1, the V gene TRBV10-3; the D gene is possibly TRBD1 (6 bases). The V end lost 8 bases, the J end lost 3 bases, and 19 bases lay between the germline ends. The CDR3 contains 15 residues. The germline V gene has CDR1 ENHRY and CDR2 SYGVKD. The CDR3 DNA is TGTGCCATCGGCGTTGATTTACAGGGAGACACTGAAGCTTTCTTT. This gives the protein CAIGVDLQGDTEAFF.

This clone was counted only a few times. V usage is TRBV18 and J usage is TRBJ2-7; 7 nucleotides agree with TRBD1. CDR1 and CDR2 (germline): KGHSH, LQKENI. V gave up 2 bases and J gave up 3 bases; unmatched junction bases: 1. The CDR3 spans 13 residues. The CDR3: CASSPGQDYEQYF. The CDR3 DNA reads as TGTGCCAGCTCACCAGGACAGGACTACGAGCAGTACTTC.

The table lists this clone with a few counts. The J gene is TRBJ1-1, the V gene TRBV5-1; D not certain. The V end was cut by 1 base, the J end by 0 bases, with 10 bases between. CDR1 is SGHRS, CDR2 YFSETQ, per germline. This CDR3 is 15 amino acids long. The CDR3 reads CASSLNAGLNTEAFF. The CDR3 coding sequence is TGCGCCAGCAGCTTGAATGCGGGGTTGAACACTGAAGCTTTCTTT.

The chain is built from TRBV7-2 and TRBJ2-2, with 7 bases that match TRBD2. Germline-derived CDR1 and CDR2 are SGHTA and FQGNSA. Trimming removed 7 bases from V and 6 bases from J; junction bases left unmatched: 8. The CDR3 loop spans 14 amino acids. For the CDR3, the DNA is TGTGCCAGCACCCAATGGGGAGGGGCCGGGGAGCTGTTTTTT. Translating gives CASTQWGGAGELFF.

This clone came up a few times. The chain has TRBV5-1 and TRBJ1-1; D gene unclear. CDR1 and CDR2 from the germline V gene are SGHRS and YFSETQ. V dropped 0 bases and J dropped 7 bases, with 10 bases sitting between them. This CDR3 comprises 13 residues. As DNA, the CDR3 is TGCGCCAGCAGCTTGGAGGCCGGGAGTGAAGCTTTCTTT. Translating it yields CASSLEAGSEAFF.

The V and J genes are TRBV11-2 and TRBJ1-2, with D perhaps TRBD1 (5 bases). Trimming took off 3 bases at V and 1 base at J, with 6 bases between the two ends. The CDR3 extends over 13 amino acids. Germline lookup yields CDR1 SGHAT and CDR2 FQNNGV. CDR3 nucleotides: TGTGCCAGCAGCTTCGACAGTAACTATGGCTACACCTTC. Translation gives CASSFDSNYGYTF. Combining the CDR3 with reference TRBV11-2 and TRBJ1-2 gives the whole variable domain EAGVAQSPRYKIIEKRQSVAFWCNPISGHATLYWYQQILGQGPKLLIQFQNNGVVDDSQLPKDRFSAERLKGVDSTLKIQPAKLEDSAVYLCASSFDSNYGYTFGSGTRLTVV.

This clone turned up a few times. The genes are TRBV14 and TRBJ1-2; 7 bases line up with TRBD1. Germline CDR1 SGHDN, CDR2 FVKESK. With V trimmed by 3 bases and J by 8 bases, 12 bases remained unmatched. This CDR3 has 15 residues. CDR3 region: CASSHTYRGRWGYTF. The CDR3, as DNA: TGTGCCAGCAGCCATACATACAGGGGCCGGTGGGGCTACACCTTC.